The 4 T cell receptor beta chains given below trace back to one sample, sequenced in a study of graft-versus-host responses after intestinal transplantation. This table comes from immunoSEQ multiplex PCR, and its TCRdb copy is limited to in-frame clones, with some not included. The sample lists about 100,000 clones, roughly 84% occurring once. No antigen has been assigned to these receptors. The material sequenced was unstimulated CD4+ T cells sorted from spleen or lymph node cells, taken before transplant. The receptors derive from a human donor who was the organ donor for an intestinal transplant.

The chain links TRBV4-1 to TRBJ2-7, with D unresolved. Germline assignment: CDR1 MGHRA and CDR2 YSYEKL. V lost 0 bases, J lost 2 bases, and 11 bases lay in between. The CDR3 consists of 15 residues. Here the CDR3 reads CASSQEGPGTYEQYF. In DNA, the CDR3 is TGCGCCAGCAGCCAAGAAGGTCCCGGAACCTACGAGCAGTACTTC.

The J gene is TRBJ1-5, the V gene TRBV2, with D possibly being TRBD1 (6 bases). The ends were cut back, 7 bases at V and 7 bases at J, with 17 bases in the middle. The CDR3 consists of 14 residues. Germline V gene sequence: CDR1 SNHLY, CDR2 FYNNEI. The CDR3 protein is CASTDWTAGQPQHF. CDR3 nucleotide sequence: TGTGCCAGCACCGACTGGACAGCGGGCCAGCCCCAGCATTTT.

V gene TRBV9 combines with J gene TRBJ1-2; D ambiguous. This CDR3 is built from 15 residues. Trimming took off 0 bases at V and 3 bases at J, with 12 bases between the two ends. CDR1 and CDR2 (germline): SGDLS, YYNGEE. This CDR3 reads CASSVESRTHYGYTF. The CDR3 bases are TGTGCCAGCAGCGTAGAAAGCCGTACACACTATGGCTACACCTTC.

The chain is built from TRBV13 and TRBJ2-1; 8 nucleotides line up with TRBD2. J was trimmed by 2 bases and V by 2 bases; bases with no gene match: 5. The V gene's germline CDR1 is PRHDT and CDR2 FYEKMQ (reference sequence). The CDR3 covers 16 residues. CDR3 sequence reads: CASSLNGGGTYNEQFF. DNA for the CDR3: TGTGCCAGCAGCTTAAACGGCGGGGGGACCTACAATGAGCAGTTCTTC.